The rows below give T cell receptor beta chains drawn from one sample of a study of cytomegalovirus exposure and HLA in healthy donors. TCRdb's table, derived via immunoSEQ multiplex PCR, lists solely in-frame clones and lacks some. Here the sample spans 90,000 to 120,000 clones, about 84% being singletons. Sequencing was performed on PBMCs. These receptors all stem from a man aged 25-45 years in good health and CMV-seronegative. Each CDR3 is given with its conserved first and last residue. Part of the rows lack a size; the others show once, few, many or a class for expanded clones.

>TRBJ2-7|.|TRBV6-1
CASSEAENYEQYF
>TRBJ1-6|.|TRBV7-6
CASSLRATETNSPLHF
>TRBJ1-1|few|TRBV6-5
CASSIDPQGGEAFF
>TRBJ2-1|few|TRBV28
CASSFRGNEQFF
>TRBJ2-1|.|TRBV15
CATIRGGGYFEQFF
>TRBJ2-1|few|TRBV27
CASRPSGGSYNEQFF
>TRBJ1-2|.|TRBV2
CASTLQGATSAGYTF
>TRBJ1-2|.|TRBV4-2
CASSQGTGGFGYTF
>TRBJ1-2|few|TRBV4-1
CASSPIPTAGNYGYTF
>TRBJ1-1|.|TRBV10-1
CASSEDRRKAFF
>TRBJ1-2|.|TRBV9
CASSTIEAGGYTF
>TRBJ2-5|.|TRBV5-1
CASSLAGETQYF
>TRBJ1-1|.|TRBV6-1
CASSEGGRSNTEAFF
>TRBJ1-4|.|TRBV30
CAWSAMGRWGQEDEKLFF
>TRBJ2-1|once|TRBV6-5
CASSPDRVGANEQFF
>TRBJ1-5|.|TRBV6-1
CASSELEDLGNQPQHF
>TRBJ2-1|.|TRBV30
CAFGMDRGKNEQFF
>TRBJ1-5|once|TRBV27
CASIRQPNQPQHF
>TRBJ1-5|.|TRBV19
CASRSPGILSDRNNQPQHF
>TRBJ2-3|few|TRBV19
CAVRDRGADTQYF
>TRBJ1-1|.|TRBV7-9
CASSPRVNTEAFF
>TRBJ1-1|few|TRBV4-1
CASSQYTGGTEAFF
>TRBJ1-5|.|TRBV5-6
CASSAQTDQPQHF
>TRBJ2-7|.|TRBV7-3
CASSLTAGPEQYF
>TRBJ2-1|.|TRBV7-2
CASSSNRGAEFF
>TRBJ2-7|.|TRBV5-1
CASSFTSGPYEQYF
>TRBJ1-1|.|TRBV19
CASSLTGNTEAFF
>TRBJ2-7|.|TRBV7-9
CASSPREAEHNEQYF
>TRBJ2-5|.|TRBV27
CASSQGQGWETQYF
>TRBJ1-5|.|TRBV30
CAWSSLLNSNQPQHF
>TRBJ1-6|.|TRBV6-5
CASSLTRDRGSPLHF
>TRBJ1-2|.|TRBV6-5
CASSYLQGSGYTF
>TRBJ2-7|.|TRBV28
CASSPHGQHYEQYF
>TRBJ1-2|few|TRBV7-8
CASSAWDPRAGGYTF
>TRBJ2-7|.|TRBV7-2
CASSLEVGTQYEQYF
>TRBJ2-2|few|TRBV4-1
CASSQDRRNTGELFF
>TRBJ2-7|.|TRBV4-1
CASSRIMGVGSGTSYEQYF
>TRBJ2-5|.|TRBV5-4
CASSFLREDTQYF
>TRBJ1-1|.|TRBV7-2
CASSLGPSSGEAFF
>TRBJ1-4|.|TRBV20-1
CSAFRDRVLFF
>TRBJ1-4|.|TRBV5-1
CASSHRDRGEKLFF